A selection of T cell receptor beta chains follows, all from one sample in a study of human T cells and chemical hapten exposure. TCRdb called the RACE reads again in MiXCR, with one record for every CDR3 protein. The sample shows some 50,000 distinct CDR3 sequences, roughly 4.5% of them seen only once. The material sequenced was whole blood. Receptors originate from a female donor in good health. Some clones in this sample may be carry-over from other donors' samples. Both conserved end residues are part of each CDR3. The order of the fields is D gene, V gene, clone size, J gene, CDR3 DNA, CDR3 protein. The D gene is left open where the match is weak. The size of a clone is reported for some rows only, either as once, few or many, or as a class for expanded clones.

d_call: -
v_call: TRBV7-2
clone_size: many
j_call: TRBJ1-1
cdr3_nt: TGTGCCAGCAGGACAGTAAACACTGAAGCTTTCTTT
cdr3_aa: CASRTVNTEAFF

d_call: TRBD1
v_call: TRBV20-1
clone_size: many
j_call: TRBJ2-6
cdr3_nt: TGCAGTGCTAGGACAGGGGATAAGCTAGCTGGGGCCAACGTCCTGACTTTC
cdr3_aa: CSARTGDKLAGANVLTF

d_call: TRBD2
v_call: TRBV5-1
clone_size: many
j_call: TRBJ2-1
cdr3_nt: TGCGCCAGCAGCCGAACTAGCGGGGGAGTTAATGAGCAGTTCTTC
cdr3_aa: CASSRTSGGVNEQFF

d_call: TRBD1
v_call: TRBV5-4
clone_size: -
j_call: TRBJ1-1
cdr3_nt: TGTGCCAGCAGGCTCATAGACAGGGACCACACTGAAGCTTTCTTT
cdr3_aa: CASRLIDRDHTEAFF

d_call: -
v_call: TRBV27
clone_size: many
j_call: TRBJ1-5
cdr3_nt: TGTGCCAGCAGTCAACTTCGGGGGGGGGTTTGGAGTGCTGGTCAGCCCCAGCATTTT
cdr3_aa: CASSQLRGGVWSAGQPQHF

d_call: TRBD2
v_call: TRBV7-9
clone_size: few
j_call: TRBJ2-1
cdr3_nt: TGTGCCAGCAGCCCACCGACTAGCGGGGGTGGTGAGGAGCAGTTCTTC
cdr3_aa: CASSPPTSGGGEEQFF

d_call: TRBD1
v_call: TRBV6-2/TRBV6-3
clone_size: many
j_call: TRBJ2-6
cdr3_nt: TGTGCCAGCAGTTTGGGACAGGGGGCAGGTGGGGCCAACGTCCTGACTTTC
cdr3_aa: CASSLGQGAGGANVLTF

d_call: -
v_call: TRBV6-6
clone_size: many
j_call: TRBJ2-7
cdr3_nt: TGTGCCAGCAGTTACTCTGGGACCTACGAGCAGTACTTC
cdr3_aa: CASSYSGTYEQYF

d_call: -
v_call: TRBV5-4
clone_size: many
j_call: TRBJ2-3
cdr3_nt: TGTGCCAGCAGCTTGAGAATAACCCGGACAGTTCATGGGGATACGCAGTATTTT
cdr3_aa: CASSLRITRTVHGDTQYF

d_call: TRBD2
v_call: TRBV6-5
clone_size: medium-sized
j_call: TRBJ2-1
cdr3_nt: TGTGCCAGCACTGTCGGCGGGGGGGCCCTTGAGCAGTTCTTC
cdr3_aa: CASTVGGGALEQFF

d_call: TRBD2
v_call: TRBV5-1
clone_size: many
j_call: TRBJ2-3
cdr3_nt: TGCGCCAGCAGCTTGGAACTAGCGGGGACCGGCACAGATACGCAGTATTTT
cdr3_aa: CASSLELAGTGTDTQYF

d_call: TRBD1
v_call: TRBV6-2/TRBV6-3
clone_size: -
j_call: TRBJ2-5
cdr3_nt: TGTGCCAGCAGTTACCACTGGACAGGGGACGAGACCCAGTACTTC
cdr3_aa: CASSYHWTGDETQYF

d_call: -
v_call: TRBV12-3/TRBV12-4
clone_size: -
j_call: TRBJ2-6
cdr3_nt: TGTGCCAGCAGTTTATTCCTCTCTGGGGCCAACGTCCTGACTTTC
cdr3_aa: CASSLFLSGANVLTF

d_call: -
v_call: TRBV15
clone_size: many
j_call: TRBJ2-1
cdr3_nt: TGTGCCACCAGCATGAGGGTCGGACAGTTCTTC
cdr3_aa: CATSMRVGQFF

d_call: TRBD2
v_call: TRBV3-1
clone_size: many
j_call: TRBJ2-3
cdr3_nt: TGTGCCAGCAGCCCTACTAGCGGGGGCACAGATACGCAGTATTTT
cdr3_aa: CASSPTSGGTDTQYF

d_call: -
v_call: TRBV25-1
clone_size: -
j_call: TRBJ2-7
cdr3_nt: TGTGCCAGCAGTGAACATGGCAGGGTCGGGTACGAGCAGTACTTC
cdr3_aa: CASSEHGRVGYEQYF

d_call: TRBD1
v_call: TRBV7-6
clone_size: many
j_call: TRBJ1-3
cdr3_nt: TGTGCCAGCAGCCTAGAGGGAACCGGGACAGGGGGCCCCTTCTCTGGAAACACCATATATTTT
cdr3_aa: CASSLEGTGTGGPFSGNTIYF

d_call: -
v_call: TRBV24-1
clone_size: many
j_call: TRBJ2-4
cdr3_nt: TGTGCCACCAGTGATGATGCCGGGCTAGCCAAAAACATTCAGTACTTC
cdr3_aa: CATSDDAGLAKNIQYF

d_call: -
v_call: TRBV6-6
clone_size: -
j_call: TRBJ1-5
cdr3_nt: TGTGCCAGCACCGCCGACGGGGACAATCAGCCCCAGCATTTT
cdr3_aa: CASTADGDNQPQHF

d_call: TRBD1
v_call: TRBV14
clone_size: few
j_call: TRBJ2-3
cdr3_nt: TGTGCCAGCAGCTCCTGGACAGGATTGAAAGATACGCAGTATTTT
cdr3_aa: CASSSWTGLKDTQYF

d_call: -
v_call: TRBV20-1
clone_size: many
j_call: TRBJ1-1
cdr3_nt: TGCAGTGCTAGTAAGAGTAGTGTCTGGGGGAACACTGAAGCTTTCTTT
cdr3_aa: CSASKSSVWGNTEAFF

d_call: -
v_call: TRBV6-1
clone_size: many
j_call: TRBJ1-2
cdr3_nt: TGTGCCAGCAGTGAAGTTACCTACTGGGATGGCTACACCTTC
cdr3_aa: CASSEVTYWDGYTF

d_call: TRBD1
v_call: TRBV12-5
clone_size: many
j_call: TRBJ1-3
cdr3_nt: TGTGCTAGTGGTCGTGGGACAGCGTTCTTCTCTGGAAACACCATATATTTT
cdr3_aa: CASGRGTAFFSGNTIYF

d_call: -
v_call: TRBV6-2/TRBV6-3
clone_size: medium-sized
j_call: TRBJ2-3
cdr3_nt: TGTGCCAGCAGTTACCTAGAGGCAGATACGCAGTATTTT
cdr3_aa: CASSYLEADTQYF

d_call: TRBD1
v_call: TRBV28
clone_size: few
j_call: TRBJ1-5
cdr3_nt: TGTGCCAGCAGGTGGACAGGTCAAGGTCCCCAGCATTTT
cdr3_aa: CASRWTGQGPQHF

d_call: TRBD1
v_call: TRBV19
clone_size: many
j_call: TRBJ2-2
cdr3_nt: TGTGCCAGTAGTACGGGACAGTACGAAGGGCTCACCGGGGAGCTGTTTTTT
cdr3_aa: CASSTGQYEGLTGELFF

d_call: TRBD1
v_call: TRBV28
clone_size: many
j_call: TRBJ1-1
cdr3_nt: TGTGCCAGCAGTCCCTGGACAGGGCCCATGAACACTGAAGCTTTCTTT
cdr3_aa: CASSPWTGPMNTEAFF

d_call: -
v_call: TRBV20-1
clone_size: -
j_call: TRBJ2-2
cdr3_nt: TGCAGTGCATCGGACTCCGTTGGGGCCGGGGAGCTGTTTTTT
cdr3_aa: CSASDSVGAGELFF

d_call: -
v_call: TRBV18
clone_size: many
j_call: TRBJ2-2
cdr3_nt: TGTGCCAGCTCACCTTTTCCTGGGTCCACCGGGGAGCTGTTTTTT
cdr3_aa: CASSPFPGSTGELFF

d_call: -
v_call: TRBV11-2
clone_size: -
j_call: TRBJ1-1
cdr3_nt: TGTGCCAGCAGCTCAACTCCCAGGGGACCTCTGAACACTGAAGCTTTCTTT
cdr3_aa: CASSSTPRGPLNTEAFF

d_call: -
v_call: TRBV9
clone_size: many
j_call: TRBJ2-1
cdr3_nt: TGTGCCAGCCAGAGGGACGCCTACAATGAGCAGTTCTTC
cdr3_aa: CASQRDAYNEQFF

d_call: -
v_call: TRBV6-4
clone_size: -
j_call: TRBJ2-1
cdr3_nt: TGTGCCAGCAGTGACTCGACCAGCGGGTCGTACAATGAGCAGTTCTTC
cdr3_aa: CASSDSTSGSYNEQFF

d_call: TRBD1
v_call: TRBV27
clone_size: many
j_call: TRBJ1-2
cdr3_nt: TGTGCCAGCAGTCTCTACTACCCGGACAGGGAGGTGAAGTCATATGGCTACACCTTC
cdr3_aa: CASSLYYPDREVKSYGYTF